These 8 T cell receptor beta chains were all obtained from the same sample, sequenced in a study of CD8 T cells in ankylosing spondylitis. Overall study results and limits: Several highly homologous variants formed a TCR beta motif that appeared characteristic of ankylosing spondylitis blood.

TCRdb re-called the 5' RACE reads through MiXCR, storing one row per CDR3 protein. The sample consists of approximately 400,000 distinct CDR3 sequences, approximately 17% of them appearing once. These TCRs are of unknown antigen specificity. Sequences were obtained from blood, either unsorted or a sorted T cell fraction (not recorded which). These receptors came from a male donor with ankylosing spondylitis.

This chain joins TRBV24-1 and TRBJ2-1, with D hard to call. Germline values: CDR1 KGHDR, CDR2 SFDVKD. The CDR3 length is 16 residues. V dropped 5 bases and J dropped 0 bases, with 13 bases sitting between them. CDR3 sequence: CATSGSRADSYNEQFF. In DNA, the CDR3 is TGTGCCACCAGTGGGTCTAGGGCGGACTCCTACAATGAGCAGTTCTTC.

The chain joins TRBV19 to TRBJ1-2; 7 nucleotides align to TRBD1. Germline-derived CDR1 and CDR2 are LNHDA and SQIVND (reference sequence). CDR3 length: 13 residues. The V segment lost 7 bases and the J segment 7 bases; nucleotides outside the gene matches: 9. In nucleotides, the CDR3 is TGTGCCAGTACCATCACAGGGGAAGCTGGCTACACCTTC. This encodes CASTITGEAGYTF.

In its sample, this clonotype was seen a few times. The gene calls are TRBV20-1 and TRBJ2-1, with 9 bases fitting TRBD2. The length of the CDR3 is 16 residues. V shed 0 bases and J 1 base; nucleotides not matched to a gene: 4. The germline V gene has CDR1 DFQATT and CDR2 SNEGSKA (reference sequence). The CDR3 sequence: CSARELAGGSYNEQFF. In DNA, the CDR3 is TGCAGTGCTAGAGAGTTGGCGGGAGGGTCCTACAATGAGCAGTTCTTC.

This clonotype was recorded a few times. The CDR3 is CSARAGLAGRLRYF. CDR3 nucleotide sequence: TGCAGTGCTAGAGCCGGACTAGCGGGGAGGCTCAGGTACTTC. This chain uses TRBV20-1 with TRBJ2-7; 12 bases are shared with TRBD2. Germline V lookup: CDR1 DFQATT, CDR2 SNEGSKA (reference sequence). Trimming at V came to 1 base and at J to 12 bases, leaving 10 bases not matched to a gene. The CDR3 is 14 residues long.

The CDR3 spells CASSTGQGDNEQFF. The CDR3 DNA reads TGTGCCAGCAGTACCGGACAGGGCGACAATGAGCAGTTCTTC. The chain couples TRBV28 to TRBJ2-1; 8 nucleotides align to TRBD1. The germline gives CDR1 MDHEN, CDR2 SYDVKM. The CDR3 sequence is 14 residues long. V was pared by 5 bases and J by 5 bases, with 5 bases of the junction left unmatched.

This clonotype has at least ten counts. The chain recombines TRBV20-1 with TRBJ2-7; 9 nucleotides match TRBD2. Germline V lookup: CDR1 DFQATT, CDR2 SNEGSKA (reference sequence). CDR3 length equals 14 residues. With 3 bases clipped from V and 2 bases from J, the junction kept 5 bases outside the gene matches. The CDR3 spells CSASLAGNPYEQYF. The CDR3 nucleotides are TGCAGTGCTAGCCTAGCGGGAAACCCCTACGAGCAGTACTTC.

This clonotype has at least ten counts. The chain has TRBV4-2 and TRBJ1-2; D uncertain. The CDR3 has 14 amino acids. V lost 0 bases to trimming and J lost 4 bases, with 9 bases between them. Looked up from germline, CDR1 is LGHNA and CDR2 is YNFKEQ. CDR3 nucleotides: TGTGCCAGCAGCCAAGATCGAAACAGCTATGGCTACACCTTC. It encodes CASSQDRNSYGYTF.

The rearrangement links TRBV27 to TRBJ1-1, with D possibly matching TRBD1 (5 bases). The germline V gene has CDR1 MNHEY and CDR2 SMNVEV (reference sequence). CDR3 length equals 15 residues. V lost 4 bases, J lost 4 bases, and 16 bases lay in between. The CDR3 DNA sequence: TGTGCCAGCAGTTCCGCCAGGGTTAGGGGCACTGAAGCTTTCTTT. Its protein product is CASSSARVRGTEAFF.